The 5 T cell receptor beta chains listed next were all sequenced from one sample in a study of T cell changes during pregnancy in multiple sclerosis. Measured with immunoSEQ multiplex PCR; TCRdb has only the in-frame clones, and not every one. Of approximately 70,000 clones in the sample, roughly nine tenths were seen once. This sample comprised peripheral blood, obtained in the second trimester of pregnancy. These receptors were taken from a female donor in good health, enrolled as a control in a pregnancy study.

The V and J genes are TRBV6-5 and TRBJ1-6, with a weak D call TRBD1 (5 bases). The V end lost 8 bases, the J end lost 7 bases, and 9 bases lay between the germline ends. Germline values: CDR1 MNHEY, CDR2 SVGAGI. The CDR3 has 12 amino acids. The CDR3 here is CASRAGNSPLHF. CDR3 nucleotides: TGTGCCAGCCGGGCAGGGAATTCACCCCTCCACTTT.

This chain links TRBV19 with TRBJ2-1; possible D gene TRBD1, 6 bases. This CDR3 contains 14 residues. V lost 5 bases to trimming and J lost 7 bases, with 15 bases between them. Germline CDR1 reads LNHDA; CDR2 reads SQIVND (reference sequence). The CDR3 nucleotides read TGTGCCAGTAGTTCAGGACAGCGCTCTAATGAGCAGTTCTTC. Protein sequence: CASSSGQRSNEQFF.

CDR3 sequence: CASSRGGMNTEAFF. CDR3 bases: TGTGCCAGCAGTCGGGGGGGGATGAACACTGAAGCTTTCTTT. The gene calls are TRBV7-9 and TRBJ1-1, with TRBD1 as a possible D gene (5 bases). This CDR3 has 14 residues. Germline CDR1 reads SEHNR; CDR2 reads FQNEAQ (reference sequence). Deletions cut 6 bases from V and 0 bases from J, with 11 bases between.

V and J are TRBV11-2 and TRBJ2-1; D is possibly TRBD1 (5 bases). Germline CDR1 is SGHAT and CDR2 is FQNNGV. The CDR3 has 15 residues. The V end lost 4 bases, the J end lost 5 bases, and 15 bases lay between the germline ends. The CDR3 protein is CASSWGAVLNNEQFF. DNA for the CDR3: TGTGCCAGCAGCTGGGGCGCGGTACTCAACAATGAGCAGTTCTTC.

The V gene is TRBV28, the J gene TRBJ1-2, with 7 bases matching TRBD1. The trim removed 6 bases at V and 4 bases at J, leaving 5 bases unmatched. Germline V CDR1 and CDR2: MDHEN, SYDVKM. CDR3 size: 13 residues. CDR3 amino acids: CASSPTGFYGYTF. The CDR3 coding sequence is TGTGCCAGCAGCCCGACAGGGTTCTATGGCTACACCTTC.